One sample yielded the 26 T cell receptor beta chains listed below, sequenced in a study of patients and donors after allogeneic stem cell transplantation. TCRdb ran MiXCR on the RT-PCR reads and lists one entry per CDR3 protein. The sample has 900,000 to 1,000,000 distinct CDR3 sequences; about a sixth are singletons. Sequencing was performed on blood, either unsorted or a sorted T cell fraction (not recorded which). The receptors derive from a human donor who was either an allogeneic HSCT recipient or a stem cell or donor lymphocyte infusion donor (not recorded which). It is not recorded whose cells these are; they may come from a transplant donor.

This clonotype was seen a few times. The J gene is TRBJ1-1, the V gene TRBV18; D is uncertain. CDR3 length: 14 amino acids. Looked up from germline, CDR1 is KGHSH and CDR2 is LQKENI. V lost 3 bases and J lost 3, with 11 bases in between. The CDR3 DNA is TGTGCCAGCTCACCCCCTTCCTTGGACACTGAAGCTTTCTTT. Its translation is CASSPPSLDTEAFF.

CDR3 loop: CSAPPGLVLYEQYF. The CDR3 DNA follows: TGCAGTGCTCCACCGGGACTAGTGTTATACGAGCAGTACTTC. The V and J genes are TRBV20-1 and TRBJ2-7, with TRBD2 matching over 8 bases. The junction had 10 bases not matched to a gene; V was cut back by 5 bases and J by 4 bases. CDR3 length: 14 amino acids. The germline V gene encodes CDR1 DFQATT and CDR2 SNEGSKA (reference sequence).

V is TRBV4-1 and J is TRBJ2-7; 7 bases match TRBD2. This CDR3 comprises 15 residues. CDR1 and CDR2 from the germline V gene are MGHRA and YSYEKL. The V gene end was trimmed by 2 bases and the J gene end by 3 bases; junction bases not matched to a gene: 7. CDR3 amino acids: CASSQFALAIYEQYF. The CDR3 nucleotides read TGCGCCAGCAGCCAATTTGCACTAGCGATCTACGAGCAGTACTTC.

The chain employs TRBV20-1 and TRBJ2-3; 9 bases match TRBD1. The CDR3 loop spans 15 amino acids. Germline V gives CDR1 DFQATT, CDR2 SNEGSKA (reference sequence). The trim removed 5 bases at V and 1 base at J, leaving 7 bases unmatched. As DNA, the CDR3 is TGCAGTGCTGCGGACAGGGGCAAGGGCACAGATACGCAGTATTTT. Encoded protein: CSAADRGKGTDTQYF.

This sequence joins TRBV20-1 and TRBJ2-7, with D unclear. CDR3 size: 13 residues. Deletions cut 6 bases from V and 0 bases from J, with 12 bases between. The germline V gene encodes CDR1 DFQATT and CDR2 SNEGSKA (reference sequence). The CDR3 reads CSARLAGSYEQYF. As DNA, the CDR3 is TGCAGTGCCAGATTGGCAGGCTCCTACGAGCAGTACTTC.

J is TRBJ1-1 and V is TRBV12-3 or TRBV12-4; D remains unclear. This CDR3 comprises 13 residues. The V end was cut by 4 bases, the J end by 7 bases, with 13 bases between. CDR3 sequence: CASSSDGKNEAFF. The CDR3 DNA is TGTGCCAGCAGTTCTGACGGAAAGAATGAAGCTTTCTTT.

This clonotype was counted only a few times. The chain couples TRBV10-2 to TRBJ2-5; TRBD2 agrees at 12 bases. J gave up 4 bases and V 6 bases, and 6 bases lay outside the gene matches. Germline lookup yields CDR1 WSHSY and CDR2 SAAADI. CDR3 length: 15 amino acids. The chain's CDR3 is CASRKTSGRRETQYF. In nucleotides, the CDR3 is TGCGCCAGCAGGAAGACTAGCGGGAGAAGAGAGACCCAGTACTTC.

This clonotype was counted at least ten times. The V gene is TRBV5-1, the J gene TRBJ1-1; D is ambiguous. V lost 1 base and J 1 base, leaving 8 bases between the germline ends. Looked up from germline, CDR1 is SGHRS and CDR2 is YFSETQ. This CDR3 is built from 14 residues. The CDR3 spells CASSLQDQNTEAFF. For the CDR3, the DNA is TGCGCCAGCAGCTTGCAGGATCAGAACACTGAAGCTTTCTTT.

The CDR3 DNA sequence: TGTGCCTGGGCTCGATCTGGGACAGTCAACACTGAAGCTTTCTTT. It specifies CAWARSGTVNTEAFF. This chain connects TRBV30 to TRBJ1-1, with 7 bases matching TRBD1. CDR1 GTSNPN and CDR2 SVGIG come from the germline V gene (reference sequence). This CDR3 is built from 15 residues. V lost 5 bases to trimming and J lost 2 bases; unmatched junction nucleotides: 11. Using reference TRBV30 and TRBJ1-1 for the parts outside the CDR3, the full variable domain is SQTIHQWPATLVQPVGSPLSLECTVEGTSNPNLYWYRQAAGRGLQLLFYSVGIGQISSEVPQNLSASRPQDRQFILSSKKLLLSDSGFYLCAWARSGTVNTEAFFGQGTRLTVV.

The rearrangement uses TRBV30 and TRBJ1-6, with D hard to call. V was cut by 6 bases and J by 0 bases, with 12 bases left in between. Germline lookup yields CDR1 GTSNPN and CDR2 SVGIG (reference sequence). The CDR3 consists of 15 residues. CDR3 nucleotide sequence: TGTGCCTGCAAGGACGGCAGCTCCTATAATTCACCCCTCCACTTT. Protein product: CACKDGSSYNSPLHF.

The V and J genes are TRBV6-2 or TRBV6-3 and TRBJ2-5; D perhaps matches TRBD2 (7 bases). Germline assignment: CDR1 MNHEY and CDR2 SVGEGT. Between the trimmed V and J ends, which lost 9 bases and 5 bases, there was a span of 16 bases. The CDR3 runs to 13 residues. The CDR3 is CARNRGAVETQYF. In DNA form, the CDR3 reads TGTGCCAGAAATCGGGGGGCGGTGGAGACCCAGTACTTC.

At least ten counts were recorded for this clonotype. This sequence joins TRBV5-1 and TRBJ2-7; tentatively, D is TRBD1 (5 bases). Trimming stripped 1 base from V and 2 bases from J, with 13 bases between. Per germline, CDR1 SGHRS and CDR2 YFSETQ. The CDR3 contains 15 residues. The CDR3 is CASSLRLDRTYEQYF. In DNA form, the CDR3 reads TGCGCCAGCAGCTTGCGATTAGACAGAACCTACGAGCAGTACTTC.

The V and J genes are TRBV21-1 and TRBJ1-2; the table assigns TRBD1, which was not confirmed against the DNA. TRBV21-1 is a listed pseudogene. The CDR3 length is 15 residues. CDR3 in DNA: TGTGCCAGCAGCTTAAGCGGGGGCGTCAGCTATGGCTACACCTTC. Protein: CASSLSGGVSYGYTF.

This clonotype was recorded many times. The chain links TRBV12-3 or TRBV12-4 to TRBJ1-5; 11 bases match TRBD1. V lost 5 bases to trimming and J lost 4 bases; unmatched junction nucleotides: 4. The CDR3 consists of 15 residues. In nucleotides, the CDR3 is TGTGCCAGCAGTCTCCGGGACAGGGGGAATCAGCCCCAGCATTTT. It translates to CASSLRDRGNQPQHF.

A single count supports this clonotype. The chain links TRBV3-1 to TRBJ2-2; tentative D call: TRBD2 (6 bases). The CDR3 is 15 residues long. Trimming removed 4 bases at V and 0 bases at J, with 9 bases between. Germline-derived CDR1 and CDR2 are LGHDT and YNNKEL (reference sequence). CDR3 amino acids: CASSRGLSNTGELFF. The CDR3 nucleotides are TGTGCCAGCAGCCGGGGACTTTCGAACACCGGGGAGCTGTTTTTT. Together with reference TRBV3-1 and TRBJ2-2, the CDR3 gives the full variable domain: DTAVSQTPKYLVTQMGNDKSIKCEQNLGHDTMYWYKQDSKKFLKIMFSYNNKELIINETVPNRFSPKSPDKAHLNLHINSLELGDSAVYFCASSRGLSNTGELFFGEGSRLTVL.

This clonotype was picked up a small number of times. The V and J genes are TRBV20-1 and TRBJ1-2; D may be TRBD1 (5 bases). The ends were cut back, 1 base at V and 9 bases at J, with 12 bases in the middle. Looked up from germline, CDR1 is DFQATT and CDR2 is SNEGSKA (reference sequence). The CDR3 loop spans 12 amino acids. This chain's CDR3 is CSARGGTISYTF. The DNA for the CDR3 is TGCAGTGCTAGAGGGGGGACGATCAGCTACACCTTC.

This clonotype was picked up a small number of times. The chain joins TRBV7-8 to TRBJ2-5; 13 bases fit TRBD2. Germline V CDR1 and CDR2: SGHVS, FQNEAQ. The CDR3 consists of 16 residues. J gave up 2 bases and V 4 bases, and 4 bases lay outside the gene matches. The CDR3 nucleotides read TGTGCCAGCAGCTCAACTAGCGGGAGGGTTCAAGAGACCCAGTACTTC. This sequence encodes CASSSTSGRVQETQYF.

The V call is TRBV5-1, the J call TRBJ1-2; the match to TRBD1 covers 7 bases. CDR3 length: 15 amino acids. V was pared by 3 bases and J by 0 bases, with 5 bases of the junction left unmatched. CDR1 and CDR2 from the germline V gene are SGHRS and YFSETQ. The CDR3 sequence: CASSSNRGPNYGYTF. The CDR3 DNA reads as TGCGCCAGCAGCTCGAACAGGGGTCCTAACTATGGCTACACCTTC.

This clonotype was detected only a few times. The V call is TRBV4-1, the J call TRBJ2-1; no definite D call. This CDR3 is 13 amino acids long. CDR1 and CDR2 from the germline V gene are MGHRA and YSYEKL. V gave up 0 bases and J gave up 8 bases, with 8 bases separating them. This chain's CDR3 is CASSQEPLDEQFF. The CDR3 nucleotides read TGCGCCAGCAGCCAAGAGCCTCTAGATGAGCAGTTCTTC.

The genes are TRBV7-9 and TRBJ2-7, with TRBD2 matching 7 bases. The V gene's germline CDR1 is SEHNR and CDR2 FQNEAQ (reference sequence). V was pared by 5 bases and J by 0 bases, with 10 bases of the junction left unmatched. CDR3 length equals 16 residues. CDR3 loop: CASSPTPGGSSYEQYF. The DNA for the CDR3 is TGTGCCAGCAGCCCTACCCCCGGGGGGAGCTCCTACGAGCAGTACTTC.

This clonotype was seen repeatedly, ten times or more. The chain combines TRBV9 with TRBJ2-1; TRBD2 aligns across 8 bases. This CDR3 contains 17 residues. Germline CDR1 and CDR2: SGDLS and YYNGEE. V lost 0 bases, J lost 5 bases, and 10 bases stayed unmatched. CDR3 amino acids: CASSVGHSGVSHNEQFF. The CDR3 nucleotides are TGTGCCAGCAGCGTAGGTCATAGCGGGGTGTCCCACAATGAGCAGTTCTTC.

This clonotype was picked up a small number of times. The rearrangement uses TRBV2 and TRBJ2-1, with TRBD1 identical over 7 bases. V dropped 5 bases and J dropped 5; count of bases not matched to a gene: 6. Germline V gene sequence: CDR1 SNHLY, CDR2 FYNNEI. The CDR3 loop spans 14 amino acids. The CDR3 reads CASSSGTADNEQFF. CDR3 nucleotides: TGTGCCAGCAGTAGTGGGACAGCGGACAATGAGCAGTTCTTC.

The table lists this clonotype with a few counts. This chain connects TRBV14 to TRBJ2-7, with a weak D call TRBD1 (6 bases). The CDR3 consists of 15 residues. Germline lookup yields CDR1 SGHDN and CDR2 FVKESK. V dropped 4 bases and J dropped 3 bases, with 16 bases sitting between them. CDR3 sequence (DNA): TGTGCCAGCAGCCCACTCAACAGGGAAGGCTACGAGCAGTACTTC. This codes for CASSPLNREGYEQYF.

This clonotype has just a few counts. V is TRBV5-1 and J is TRBJ2-7; 12 bases line up with TRBD2. V lost 4 bases and J lost 0; bases outside the gene matches: 5. This CDR3 is built from 16 residues. Germline V gene lookup returns CDR1 SGHRS and CDR2 YFSETQ. This chain's CDR3 is CASSPGLAGYSYEQYF. Here the CDR3 DNA reads TGCGCCAGCAGCCCGGGACTAGCGGGCTACTCCTACGAGCAGTACTTC.

This clonotype was counted a few times. This chain connects TRBV20-1 to TRBJ2-1, with 10 bases that match TRBD1. Germline V CDR1 and CDR2: DFQATT, SNEGSKA (reference sequence). The CDR3 is 12 amino acids. V shed 8 bases, J shed 8 bases, and the junction held 6 bases outside the gene matches. This CDR3 reads CSSGQGRYEQFF. CDR3 sequence (DNA): TGCAGTTCGGGACAGGGGCGGTATGAGCAGTTCTTC.

V usage is TRBV7-8 and J usage is TRBJ2-7; no clear D. The CDR3 extends over 15 amino acids. Germline CDR1 and CDR2: SGHVS and FQNEAQ. Trimming took off 4 bases at V and 2 bases at J, with 15 bases between the two ends. The CDR3 bases are TGTGCCAGCAGCTCATCAGGTCGTGGGGCCTACGAGCAGTACTTC. Encoded protein: CASSSSGRGAYEQYF.